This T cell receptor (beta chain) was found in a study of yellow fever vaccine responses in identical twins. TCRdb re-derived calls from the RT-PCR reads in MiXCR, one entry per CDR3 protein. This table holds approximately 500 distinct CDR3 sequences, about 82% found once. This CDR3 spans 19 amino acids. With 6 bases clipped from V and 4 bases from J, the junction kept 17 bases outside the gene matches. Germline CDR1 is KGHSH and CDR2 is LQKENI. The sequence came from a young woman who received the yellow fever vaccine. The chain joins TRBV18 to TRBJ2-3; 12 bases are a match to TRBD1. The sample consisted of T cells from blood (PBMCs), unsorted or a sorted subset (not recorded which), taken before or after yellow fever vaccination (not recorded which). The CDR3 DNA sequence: TGTGCCAGCTCCCACACCGGGACAGGGGGCGCGGGAAGCCCAGATACGCAGTATTTT. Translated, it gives CASSHTGTGGAGSPDTQYF.